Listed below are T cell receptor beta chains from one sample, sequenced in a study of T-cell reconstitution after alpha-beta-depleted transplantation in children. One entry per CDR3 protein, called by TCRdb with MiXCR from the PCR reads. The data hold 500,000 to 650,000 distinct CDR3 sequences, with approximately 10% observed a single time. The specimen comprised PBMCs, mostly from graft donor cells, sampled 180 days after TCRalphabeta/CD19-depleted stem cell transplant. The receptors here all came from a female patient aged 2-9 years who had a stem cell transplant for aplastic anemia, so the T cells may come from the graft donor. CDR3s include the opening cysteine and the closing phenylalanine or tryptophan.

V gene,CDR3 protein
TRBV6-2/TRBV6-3,CASSRLPRELFF
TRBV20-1,CSARDGSGRTDTQYF
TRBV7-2,CASSLAFLEAKPYEQYF
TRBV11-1,CASSGTRDRGSSGANVLTF
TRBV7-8,CASSTRLAGRTDTQYF
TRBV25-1,CASDGLAGASEQFF
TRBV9,CASSPSSTGAYEQYF
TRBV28,CASSLEQTLNQPQHF
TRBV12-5,CASGLVRSGGRNTGELFF
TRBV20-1,CSAQVDTQYF
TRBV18,CASSEVSYNEQFF
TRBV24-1,CATSDPNSGPVSYNEQFF
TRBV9,CASSPDGWTEAFF
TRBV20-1,CSARKGGKNTGELFF
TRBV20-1,CSAGRTSGQNEQFF
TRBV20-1,CSVRAAPPQETQYF
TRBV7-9,CTETSGSGGGSYNEQFF
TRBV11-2,CASLRGTDYEQYF
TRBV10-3,CATSPGQGVTGELFF
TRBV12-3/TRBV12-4,CASSSGDGIYEQYF
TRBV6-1,CASSPPNKKGYTF
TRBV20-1,CSARTGVSNQPQHF
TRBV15,CATSRASGRDTQYF
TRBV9,CASSVADNYGYTF
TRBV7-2,CASSLAAHSYNSPLHF
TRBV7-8,CASRRAMNTEAFF
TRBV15,CATSGVGGQQYF
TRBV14,CASSPGLAFRRESRNTEAFF
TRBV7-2,CASSPGRPPETQYF
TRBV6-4,CASSDSTRGFSGNTIYF
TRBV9,CASSVLPGTSGMRTDTQYF
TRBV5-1,CASSLGTSGRGYNEQFF
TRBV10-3,CAISPTSTDTQYF
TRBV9,CASSKALWREWPDTQYF
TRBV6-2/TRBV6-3,CASSDQGAGIMSTF
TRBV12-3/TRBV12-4,CASTSLAGGPNEQFF
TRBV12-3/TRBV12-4,CASSPSLAKNIQYF
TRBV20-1,CSATPYSGRAVNTQYF
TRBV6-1,CASGGQNHYNEQFF
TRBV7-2,CASIPRVRNYGYTF
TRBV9,CASSARTGGYTF
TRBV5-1,CASSLVGGSWNEQFF
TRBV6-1,CASRVPLGMARRSQYF
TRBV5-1,CASSLQGGSNTEAFF
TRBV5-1,CASSFGSVYNEQFF
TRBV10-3,CAIRSGVSTDTQYF
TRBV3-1,CASSQSEGGGDPYNEQFF
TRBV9,CASSVAAGTGNTDTQYF
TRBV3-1,CASSGRGMPDTQYF
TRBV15,CATSRPGHYSGANVLTF
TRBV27,CASSGMESGANVLTF
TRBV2,CASRGSEQYF
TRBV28,CASRTGGPRDTQYF